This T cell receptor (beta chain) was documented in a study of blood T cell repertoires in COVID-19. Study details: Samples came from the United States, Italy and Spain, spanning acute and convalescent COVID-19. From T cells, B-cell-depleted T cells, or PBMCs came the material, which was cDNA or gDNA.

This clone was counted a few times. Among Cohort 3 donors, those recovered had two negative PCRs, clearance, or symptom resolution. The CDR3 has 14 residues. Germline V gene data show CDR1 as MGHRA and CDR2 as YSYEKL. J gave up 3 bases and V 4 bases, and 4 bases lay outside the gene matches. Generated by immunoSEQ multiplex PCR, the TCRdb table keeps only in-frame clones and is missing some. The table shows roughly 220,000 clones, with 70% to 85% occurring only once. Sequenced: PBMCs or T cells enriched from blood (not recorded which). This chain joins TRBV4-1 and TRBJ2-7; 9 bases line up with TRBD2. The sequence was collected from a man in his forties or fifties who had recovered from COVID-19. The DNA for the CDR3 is TGCGCCAGCAGCCTAGGAGCGGGGGGCTACGAGCAGTACTTC. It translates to CASSLGAGGYEQYF.